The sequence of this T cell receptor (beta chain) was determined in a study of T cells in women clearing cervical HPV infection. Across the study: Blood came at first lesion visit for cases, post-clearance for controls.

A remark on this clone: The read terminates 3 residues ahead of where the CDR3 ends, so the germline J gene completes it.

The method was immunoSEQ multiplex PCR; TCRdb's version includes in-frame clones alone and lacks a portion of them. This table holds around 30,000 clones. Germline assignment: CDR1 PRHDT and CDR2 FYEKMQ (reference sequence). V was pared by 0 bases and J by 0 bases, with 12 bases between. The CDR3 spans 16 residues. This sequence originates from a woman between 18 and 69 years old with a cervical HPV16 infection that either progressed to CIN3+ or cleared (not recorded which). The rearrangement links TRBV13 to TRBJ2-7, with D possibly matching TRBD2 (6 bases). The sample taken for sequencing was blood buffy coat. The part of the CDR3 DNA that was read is TGTGCCAGCAGCTTAGGCCGGGCGGGAACCTCCTACGAG. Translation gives CASSLGRAGTSYE. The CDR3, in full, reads CASSLGRAGTSYEQYF. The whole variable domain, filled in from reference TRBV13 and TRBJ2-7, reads AAGVIQSPRHLIKEKRETATLKCYPIPRHDTVYWYQQGPGQDPQFLISFYEKMQSDKGSIPDRFSAQQFSDYHSELNMSSLELGDSALYFCASSLGRAGTSYEQYFGPGTRLTVT.